This is a list of T cell receptor beta chains from one sample in a study of shared T cell receptors in the human thymus. Sequenced by immunoSEQ multiplex PCR; TCRdb stores in-frame clones only, minus some. The sample shows roughly 410,000 clones, around 93% of them seen only once. Sequenced sample: thymocytes. Source of these receptors: a human donor. The CDR3 runs from the conserved cysteine through the conserved F or W. Fields, in order: clone size, D gene, J gene, V gene, CDR3 protein, CDR3 DNA. A D gene is named only where the DNA matches it firmly. Expanded clones get a size class; other rows say once, few or many, or leave the size out.

abundance: few
d_gene: .
j_gene: TRBJ2-2
v_gene: TRBV6-5
CDR3aa: CASSYGEQNNTGELFF
CDR3nt: TGTGCCAGCAGTTACGGCGAACAGAATAACACCGGGGAGCTGTTTTTT

abundance: .
d_gene: .
j_gene: TRBJ2-1
v_gene: TRBV6-4
CDR3aa: CASSAQVSSYNEQFF
CDR3nt: TGTGCCAGCAGTGCCCAGGTGAGCTCCTACAATGAGCAGTTCTTC

abundance: .
d_gene: TRBD1
j_gene: TRBJ2-1
v_gene: TRBV28
CDR3aa: CASSHRDRVLSNEQFF
CDR3nt: TGTGCCAGCAGTCACCGCGACAGGGTGCTATCCAATGAGCAGTTCTTC

abundance: once
d_gene: .
j_gene: TRBJ1-1
v_gene: TRBV19
CDR3aa: CASSRIEGGGTEAFF
CDR3nt: TGTGCCAGTAGTCGTATCGAGGGAGGGGGGACTGAAGCTTTCTTT

abundance: .
d_gene: .
j_gene: TRBJ1-1
v_gene: TRBV21-1
CDR3aa: CASSARGGNTEAFF
CDR3nt: TGTGCCAGCAGCGCCAGGGGGGGAAACACTGAAGCTTTCTTT

abundance: .
d_gene: .
j_gene: TRBJ2-5
v_gene: TRBV6-1
CDR3aa: CASSEREGGETQYF
CDR3nt: TGTGCCAGCAGTGAAAGGGAGGGGGGGGAGACCCAGTACTTC

abundance: .
d_gene: .
j_gene: TRBJ2-3
v_gene: TRBV29-1
CDR3aa: CSPRGRDDTQYF
CDR3nt: TGCAGCCCTCGAGGCAGGGACGATACGCAGTATTTT

abundance: .
d_gene: TRBD1
j_gene: TRBJ2-7
v_gene: TRBV7-2
CDR3aa: CASSPGQGYEQYF
CDR3nt: TGTGCCAGCAGCCCCGGACAGGGCTACGAGCAGTACTTC

abundance: few
d_gene: .
j_gene: TRBJ1-4
v_gene: TRBV21-1
CDR3aa: CASSKEGGGPTNEKLFF
CDR3nt: TGTGCCAGCAGCAAAGAGGGAGGAGGGCCGACTAATGAAAAACTGTTTTTT

abundance: .
d_gene: .
j_gene: TRBJ2-7
v_gene: TRBV6-1
CDR3aa: CASKNQGPPYEQYF
CDR3nt: TGTGCCAGCAAAAATCAGGGGCCGCCCTACGAGCAGTACTTC

abundance: .
d_gene: TRBD1
j_gene: TRBJ2-1
v_gene: TRBV27
CDR3aa: CASSRSGTGPTYLSNEQFF
CDR3nt: TGTGCCAGCAGTCGTTCCGGGACAGGACCCACATATCTCTCGAATGAGCAGTTCTTC

abundance: .
d_gene: .
j_gene: TRBJ2-7
v_gene: TRBV5-1
CDR3aa: CASSHPGGDWGDEQYF
CDR3nt: TGCGCCAGCAGCCACCCCGGTGGGGATTGGGGGGACGAGCAGTACTTC

abundance: once
d_gene: .
j_gene: TRBJ2-2
v_gene: TRBV6-5
CDR3aa: CASSYWQDTGELFF
CDR3nt: TGTGCCAGCAGTTACTGGCAAGACACCGGGGAGCTGTTTTTT

abundance: .
d_gene: .
j_gene: TRBJ1-1
v_gene: TRBV18
CDR3aa: CASSPLLKGNGTEAFF
CDR3nt: TGTGCCAGCTCACCACTCTTAAAGGGGAATGGCACTGAAGCTTTCTTT

abundance: .
d_gene: .
j_gene: TRBJ2-5
v_gene: TRBV19
CDR3aa: CASIFLQETQYF
CDR3nt: TGTGCCAGTATTTTTCTCCAAGAGACCCAGTACTTC

abundance: .
d_gene: .
j_gene: TRBJ2-1
v_gene: TRBV15
CDR3aa: CATGRPSYNEQFF
CDR3nt: TGTGCCACCGGACGGCCCTCCTACAATGAGCAGTTCTTC

abundance: .
d_gene: .
j_gene: TRBJ2-1
v_gene: TRBV7-6
CDR3aa: CASSLNGVGESNEQFF
CDR3nt: TGTGCCAGCAGCTTAAATGGGGTGGGGGAGAGCAATGAGCAGTTCTTC

abundance: .
d_gene: .
j_gene: TRBJ2-1
v_gene: TRBV5-6
CDR3aa: CASTQTGWNEQFF
CDR3nt: TGTGCCAGTACCCAGACGGGATGGAATGAGCAGTTCTTC

abundance: .
d_gene: .
j_gene: TRBJ2-7
v_gene: TRBV7-9
CDR3aa: CASSLKDEQYF
CDR3nt: TGTGCCAGCAGCTTAAAGGACGAGCAGTACTTC

abundance: .
d_gene: .
j_gene: TRBJ2-7
v_gene: TRBV27
CDR3aa: CASSWGGGSDEQYF
CDR3nt: TGTGCCAGCAGTTGGGGTGGCGGTAGCGACGAGCAGTACTTC

abundance: .
d_gene: .
j_gene: TRBJ1-2
v_gene: TRBV27
CDR3aa: CASSLSGGAGYGYTF
CDR3nt: TGTGCCAGCAGTTTATCCGGGGGCGCGGGCTATGGCTACACCTTC

abundance: .
d_gene: .
j_gene: TRBJ1-3
v_gene: TRBV30
CDR3aa: CAWSVSPLGRPGNTIYF
CDR3nt: TGTGCCTGGAGTGTGTCCCCCCTCGGGAGACCTGGAAACACCATATATTTT

abundance: .
d_gene: .
j_gene: TRBJ2-1
v_gene: TRBV5-1
CDR3aa: CASSWGQTGLGVHEQFF
CDR3nt: TGCGCCAGCAGCTGGGGACAGACAGGACTAGGGGTCCATGAGCAGTTCTTC

abundance: .
d_gene: TRBD1
j_gene: TRBJ2-7
v_gene: TRBV9
CDR3aa: CASSADRGSYEQYF
CDR3nt: TGTGCCAGCAGCGCCGACAGGGGGTCCTACGAGCAGTACTTC

abundance: .
d_gene: TRBD2
j_gene: TRBJ2-3
v_gene: TRBV27
CDR3aa: CASSLFRRLATDTQYF
CDR3nt: TGTGCCAGCAGTTTATTTCGTCGACTAGCCACAGATACGCAGTATTTT

abundance: .
d_gene: TRBD2
j_gene: TRBJ2-3
v_gene: TRBV28
CDR3aa: CASSLVLAGGVDTQYF
CDR3nt: TGTGCCAGCAGTTTAGTCCTAGCGGGAGGTGTAGATACGCAGTATTTT

abundance: .
d_gene: TRBD2
j_gene: TRBJ2-4
v_gene: TRBV10-1
CDR3aa: CASSERTGGPRNIQYF
CDR3nt: TGCGCCAGCAGTGAAAGGACGGGAGGGCCGAGAAACATTCAGTACTTC

abundance: .
d_gene: .
j_gene: TRBJ1-2
v_gene: TRBV6-6
CDR3aa: CASRDSISYGYTF
CDR3nt: TGTGCCAGCAGGGACAGTATAAGCTATGGCTACACCTTC

abundance: .
d_gene: .
j_gene: TRBJ1-3
v_gene: TRBV4-1
CDR3aa: CASSQGQAGNTIYF
CDR3nt: TGCGCCAGCAGCCAAGGACAGGCCGGAAACACCATATATTTT

abundance: .
d_gene: TRBD2
j_gene: TRBJ2-1
v_gene: TRBV5-1
CDR3aa: CASSAPGLAHLRDEQFF
CDR3nt: TGCGCCAGCAGCGCGCCGGGACTAGCGCACCTTAGGGATGAGCAGTTCTTC

abundance: once
d_gene: .
j_gene: TRBJ2-5
v_gene: TRBV28
CDR3aa: CASSLSRVQETQYF
CDR3nt: TGTGCCAGCAGTTTATCCAGGGTCCAAGAGACCCAGTACTTC

abundance: .
d_gene: .
j_gene: TRBJ2-6
v_gene: TRBV7-9
CDR3aa: CASSFTRPRGGANVLTF
CDR3nt: TGTGCCAGCAGCTTCACACGCCCCAGGGGAGGGGCCAACGTCCTGACTTTC

abundance: .
d_gene: TRBD1
j_gene: TRBJ2-1
v_gene: TRBV6-5
CDR3aa: CATVDRVGYNEQFF
CDR3nt: TGTGCCACCGTTGACAGGGTTGGGTACAATGAGCAGTTCTTC

abundance: once
d_gene: .
j_gene: TRBJ1-5
v_gene: TRBV19
CDR3aa: CASHPKGPYSNQPQHF
CDR3nt: TGTGCCAGTCACCCCAAAGGCCCGTATAGCAATCAGCCCCAGCATTTT

abundance: .
d_gene: .
j_gene: TRBJ1-2
v_gene: TRBV11-2
CDR3aa: CASSFAGPGGSNYGYTF
CDR3nt: TGTGCCAGCAGCTTTGCCGGGCCCGGGGGATCAAACTATGGCTACACCTTC

abundance: .
d_gene: TRBD2
j_gene: TRBJ2-7
v_gene: TRBV28
CDR3aa: CASILGTSGTMGEQYF
CDR3nt: TGTGCCAGCATCCTCGGGACTAGCGGGACGATGGGGGAGCAGTACTTC

abundance: .
d_gene: TRBD1
j_gene: TRBJ2-1
v_gene: TRBV27
CDR3aa: CASSLQTGGILNEQFF
CDR3nt: TGTGCCAGCAGTTTACAAACAGGGGGTATCTTGAATGAGCAGTTCTTC

abundance: .
d_gene: TRBD1
j_gene: TRBJ2-2
v_gene: TRBV5-1
CDR3aa: CASSPGQRNTGELFF
CDR3nt: TGCGCCAGCAGCCCGGGACAGAGGAACACCGGGGAGCTGTTTTTT

abundance: .
d_gene: TRBD1
j_gene: TRBJ1-2
v_gene: TRBV30
CDR3aa: CAWSAKWTGRNLSGGGYTF
CDR3nt: TGTGCCTGGAGCGCCAAATGGACAGGCCGCAATCTCTCAGGGGGTGGCTACACCTTC

abundance: .
d_gene: .
j_gene: TRBJ2-2
v_gene: TRBV7-9
CDR3aa: CASSLYSFGRDTNTGELFF
CDR3nt: TGTGCCAGCAGCTTATATAGCTTCGGCCGGGACACAAACACCGGGGAGCTGTTTTTT

abundance: .
d_gene: .
j_gene: TRBJ2-7
v_gene: TRBV28
CDR3aa: CASRFRGRPTYEQYF
CDR3nt: TGTGCCAGCAGGTTCAGGGGACGACCTACCTACGAGCAGTACTTC

abundance: .
d_gene: TRBD1
j_gene: TRBJ2-7
v_gene: TRBV18
CDR3aa: CASSELDRGREQYF
CDR3nt: TGTGCCAGCTCAGAACTCGACAGGGGGCGAGAGCAGTACTTC

abundance: .
d_gene: .
j_gene: TRBJ2-3
v_gene: TRBV4-1
CDR3aa: CASSQDWTGPPDTQYF
CDR3nt: TGCGCCAGCAGCCAAGATTGGACCGGACCCCCAGATACGCAGTATTTT

abundance: .
d_gene: .
j_gene: TRBJ1-1
v_gene: TRBV5-1
CDR3aa: CASSLSGPHTEAFF
CDR3nt: TGCGCCAGCAGCCTCTCAGGTCCACACACTGAAGCTTTCTTT

abundance: .
d_gene: TRBD1
j_gene: TRBJ2-3
v_gene: TRBV7-2
CDR3aa: CASSLAGTGGPEADTQYF
CDR3nt: TGTGCCAGCAGCTTAGCCGGGACAGGGGGCCCCGAGGCAGATACGCAGTATTTT

abundance: .
d_gene: .
j_gene: TRBJ1-1
v_gene: TRBV6-1
CDR3aa: CASKRHTEAFF
CDR3nt: TGTGCCAGCAAGAGGCATACTGAAGCTTTCTTT

abundance: .
d_gene: .
j_gene: TRBJ2-3
v_gene: TRBV6-5
CDR3aa: CASNYNRDTTDTQYF
CDR3nt: TGTGCCAGCAATTATAATAGGGACACTACAGATACGCAGTATTTT

abundance: once
d_gene: .
j_gene: TRBJ2-2
v_gene: TRBV4-1
CDR3aa: CASSQEGRAEDGGELFF
CDR3nt: TGCGCCAGCAGCCAAGAAGGAAGGGCGGAGGATGGCGGGGAGCTGTTTTTT

abundance: .
d_gene: .
j_gene: TRBJ2-1
v_gene: TRBV28
CDR3aa: CASSLWLATYNEQFF
CDR3nt: TGTGCCAGCAGTTTATGGCTAGCGACATACAATGAGCAGTTCTTC

abundance: .
d_gene: .
j_gene: TRBJ1-4
v_gene: TRBV7-2
CDR3aa: CASRPQSEVEKLFF
CDR3nt: TGTGCCAGCAGGCCCCAGTCAGAGGTTGAAAAACTGTTTTTT

abundance: .
d_gene: TRBD2
j_gene: TRBJ2-3
v_gene: TRBV11-2
CDR3aa: CASSLGLLAGLADTQYF
CDR3nt: TGTGCCAGCAGCTTAGGCCTACTAGCGGGATTGGCAGATACGCAGTATTTT

abundance: .
d_gene: .
j_gene: TRBJ2-7
v_gene: TRBV21-1
CDR3aa: CAVCRTSGTYEQYF
CDR3nt: TGTGCCGTTTGCAGGACTAGCGGAACCTACGAGCAGTACTTC

abundance: .
d_gene: .
j_gene: TRBJ1-1
v_gene: TRBV5-5
CDR3aa: CASSLGGSYTEAFF
CDR3nt: TGTGCCAGCAGCTTGGGGGGCTCGTACACTGAAGCTTTCTTT

abundance: .
d_gene: .
j_gene: TRBJ1-2
v_gene: TRBV5-6
CDR3aa: CASSLCTLTAANYGYTF
CDR3nt: TGTGCCAGCAGCTTGTGCACCCTGACAGCAGCTAACTATGGCTACACCTTC

abundance: .
d_gene: TRBD1
j_gene: TRBJ1-4
v_gene: TRBV7-8
CDR3aa: CASSLDRDRTNEKLFF
CDR3nt: TGTGCCAGCAGCTTAGACCGGGACAGAACTAATGAAAAACTGTTTTTT

abundance: .
d_gene: TRBD2
j_gene: TRBJ2-7
v_gene: TRBV6-4
CDR3aa: CASSPGKREWYEQYF
CDR3nt: TGTGCCAGCAGTCCCGGGAAGCGGGAGTGGTACGAGCAGTACTTC

abundance: .
d_gene: TRBD2
j_gene: TRBJ2-1
v_gene: TRBV5-1
CDR3aa: CASSLDRGRGYNEQFF
CDR3nt: TGCGCCAGCAGCTTGGATCGCGGGAGAGGATACAATGAGCAGTTCTTC